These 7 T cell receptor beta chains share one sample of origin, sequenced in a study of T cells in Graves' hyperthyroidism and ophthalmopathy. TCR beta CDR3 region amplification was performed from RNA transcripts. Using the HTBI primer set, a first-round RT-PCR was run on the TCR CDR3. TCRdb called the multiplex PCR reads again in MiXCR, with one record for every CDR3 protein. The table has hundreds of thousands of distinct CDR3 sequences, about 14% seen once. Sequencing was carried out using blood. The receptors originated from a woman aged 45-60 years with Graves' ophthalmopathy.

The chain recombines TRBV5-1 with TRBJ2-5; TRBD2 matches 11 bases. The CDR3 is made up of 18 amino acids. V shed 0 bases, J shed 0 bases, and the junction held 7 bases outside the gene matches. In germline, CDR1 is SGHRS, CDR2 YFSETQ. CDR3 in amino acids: CASSLGGTSGEYQETQYF. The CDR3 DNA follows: TGCGCCAGCAGCTTGGGGGGGACTAGCGGAGAGTACCAAGAGACCCAGTACTTC.

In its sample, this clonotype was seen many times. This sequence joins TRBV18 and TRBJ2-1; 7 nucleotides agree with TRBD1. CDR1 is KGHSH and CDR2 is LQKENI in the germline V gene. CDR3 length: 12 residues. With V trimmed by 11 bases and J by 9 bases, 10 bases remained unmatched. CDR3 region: CAGQAIIGEQFF. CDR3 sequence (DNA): TGTGCCGGACAGGCTATCATCGGTGAGCAGTTCTTC.

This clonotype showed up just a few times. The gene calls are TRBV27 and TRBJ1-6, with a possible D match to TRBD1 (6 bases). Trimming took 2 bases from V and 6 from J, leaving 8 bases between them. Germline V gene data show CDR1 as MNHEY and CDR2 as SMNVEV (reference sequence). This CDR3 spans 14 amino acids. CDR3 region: CASSLNRVNSPLHF. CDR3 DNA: TGTGCCAGCAGTTTAAACAGGGTTAATTCACCCCTCCACTTT.

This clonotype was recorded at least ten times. CDR3 residues: CAISESGAVFSTQYF. DNA of the CDR3: TGTGCCATCAGTGAGAGTGGGGCCGTCTTTTCGACCCAGTACTTC. This sequence joins TRBV10-3 and TRBJ2-5; tentatively, D is TRBD1 (5 bases). The CDR3 sequence is 15 residues long. V dropped 2 bases and J dropped 7 bases, with 17 bases sitting between them. CDR1 and CDR2 (germline): ENHRY, SYGVKD.

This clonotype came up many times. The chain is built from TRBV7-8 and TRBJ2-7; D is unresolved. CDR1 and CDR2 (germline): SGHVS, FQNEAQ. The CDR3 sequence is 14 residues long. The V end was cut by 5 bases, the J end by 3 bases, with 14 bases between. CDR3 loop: CASSPRLSDYEQYF. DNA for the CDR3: TGTGCCAGCAGCCCCCGGCTCTCAGACTACGAGCAGTACTTC.

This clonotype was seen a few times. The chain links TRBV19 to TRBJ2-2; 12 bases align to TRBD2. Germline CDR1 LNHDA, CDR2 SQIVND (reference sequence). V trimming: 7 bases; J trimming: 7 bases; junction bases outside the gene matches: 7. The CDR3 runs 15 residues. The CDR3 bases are TGTGCCAGTACCTCGGCTAGCGGGAGGGTCGGGGAGCTGTTTTTT. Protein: CASTSASGRVGELFF.

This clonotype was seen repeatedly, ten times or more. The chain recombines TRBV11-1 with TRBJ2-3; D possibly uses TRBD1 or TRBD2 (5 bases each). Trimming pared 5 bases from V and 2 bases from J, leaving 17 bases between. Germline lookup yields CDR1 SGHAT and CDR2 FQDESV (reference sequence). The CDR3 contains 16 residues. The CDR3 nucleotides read TGTGCCAGCAGCCACGACACTAGGGGAAACACAGATACGCAGTATTTT. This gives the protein CASSHDTRGNTDTQYF.